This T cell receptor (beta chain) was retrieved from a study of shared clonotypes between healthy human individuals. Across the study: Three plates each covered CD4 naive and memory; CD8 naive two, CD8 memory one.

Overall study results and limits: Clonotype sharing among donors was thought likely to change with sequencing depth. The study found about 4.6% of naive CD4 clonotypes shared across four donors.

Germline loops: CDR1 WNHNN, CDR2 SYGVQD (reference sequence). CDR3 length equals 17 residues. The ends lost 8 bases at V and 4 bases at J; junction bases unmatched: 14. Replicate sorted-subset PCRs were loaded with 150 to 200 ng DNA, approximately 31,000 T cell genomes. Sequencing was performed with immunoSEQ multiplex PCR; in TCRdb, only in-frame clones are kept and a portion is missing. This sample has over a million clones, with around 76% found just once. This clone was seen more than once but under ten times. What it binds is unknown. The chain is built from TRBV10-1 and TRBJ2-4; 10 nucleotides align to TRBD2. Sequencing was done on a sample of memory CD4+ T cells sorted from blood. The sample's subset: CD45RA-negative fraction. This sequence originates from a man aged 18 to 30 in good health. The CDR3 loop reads CASVGGVAGGPKNIQYF. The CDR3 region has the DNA TGCGCCAGCGTCGGAGGGGTAGCGGGGGGCCCGAAAAACATTCAGTACTTC.